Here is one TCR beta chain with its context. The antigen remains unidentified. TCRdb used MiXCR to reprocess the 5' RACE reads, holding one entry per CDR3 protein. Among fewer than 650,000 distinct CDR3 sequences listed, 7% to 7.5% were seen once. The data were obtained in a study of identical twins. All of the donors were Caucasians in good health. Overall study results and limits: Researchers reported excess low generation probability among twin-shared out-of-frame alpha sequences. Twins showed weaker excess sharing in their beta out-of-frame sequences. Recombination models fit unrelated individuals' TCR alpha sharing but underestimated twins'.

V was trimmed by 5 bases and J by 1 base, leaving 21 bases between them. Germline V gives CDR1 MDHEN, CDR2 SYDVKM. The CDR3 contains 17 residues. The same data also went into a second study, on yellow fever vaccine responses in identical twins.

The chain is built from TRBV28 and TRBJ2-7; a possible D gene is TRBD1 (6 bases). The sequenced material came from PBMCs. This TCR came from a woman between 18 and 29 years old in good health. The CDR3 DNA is TGTGCCAGCAGTCCTTCGACAGGCTCAGTTGTGTCCTACGAGCAGTACGTC. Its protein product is CASSPSTGSVVSYEQYV.